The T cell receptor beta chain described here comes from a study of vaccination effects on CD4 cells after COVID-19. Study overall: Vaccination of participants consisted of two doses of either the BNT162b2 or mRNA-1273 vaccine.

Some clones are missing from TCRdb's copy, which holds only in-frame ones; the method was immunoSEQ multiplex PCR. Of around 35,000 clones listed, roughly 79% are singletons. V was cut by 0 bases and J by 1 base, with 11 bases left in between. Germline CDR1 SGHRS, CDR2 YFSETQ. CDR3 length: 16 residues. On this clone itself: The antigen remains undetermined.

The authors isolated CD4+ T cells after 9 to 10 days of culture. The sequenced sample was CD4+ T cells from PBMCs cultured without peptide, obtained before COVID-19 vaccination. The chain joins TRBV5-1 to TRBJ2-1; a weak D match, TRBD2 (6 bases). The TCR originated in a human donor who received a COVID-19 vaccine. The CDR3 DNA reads TGCGCCAGCAGCTTGGGAGTGAGCGGGTCCTACAATGAGCAGTTCTTC. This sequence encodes CASSLGVSGSYNEQFF.